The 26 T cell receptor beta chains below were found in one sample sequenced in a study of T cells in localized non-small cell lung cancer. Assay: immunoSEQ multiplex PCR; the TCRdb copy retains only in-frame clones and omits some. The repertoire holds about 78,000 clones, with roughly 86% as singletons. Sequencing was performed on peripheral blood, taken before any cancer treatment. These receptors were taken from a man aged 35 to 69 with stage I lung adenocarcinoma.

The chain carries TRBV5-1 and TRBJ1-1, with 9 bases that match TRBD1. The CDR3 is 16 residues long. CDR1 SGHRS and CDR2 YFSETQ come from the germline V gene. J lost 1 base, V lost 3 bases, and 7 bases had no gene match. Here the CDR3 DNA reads TGCGCCAGCAGCTCCACCCCGGGACAGGGGAACACTGAAGCTTTCTTT. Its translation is CASSSTPGQGNTEAFF.

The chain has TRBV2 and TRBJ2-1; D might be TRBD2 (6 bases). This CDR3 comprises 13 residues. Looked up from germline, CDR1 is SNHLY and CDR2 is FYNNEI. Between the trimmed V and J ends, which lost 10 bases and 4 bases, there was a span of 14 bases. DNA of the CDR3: TGTGCCACTGTAGCGGCGATATACAATGAGCAGTTCTTC. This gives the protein CATVAAIYNEQFF.

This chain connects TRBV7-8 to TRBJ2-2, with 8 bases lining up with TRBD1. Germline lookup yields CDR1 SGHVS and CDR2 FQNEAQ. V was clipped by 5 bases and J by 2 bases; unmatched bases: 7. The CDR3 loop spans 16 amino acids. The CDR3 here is CASSAQDRVNTGELFF. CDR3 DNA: TGTGCCAGCAGCGCGCAGGACAGGGTCAACACCGGGGAGCTGTTTTTT.

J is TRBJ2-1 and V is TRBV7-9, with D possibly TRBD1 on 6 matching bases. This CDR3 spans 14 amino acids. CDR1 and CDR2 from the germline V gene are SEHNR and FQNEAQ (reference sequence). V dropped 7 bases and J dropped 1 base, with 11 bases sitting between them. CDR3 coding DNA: TGTGCCAGCACAGGGGCCGAATCCTACAATGAGCAGTTCTTC. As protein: CASTGAESYNEQFF.

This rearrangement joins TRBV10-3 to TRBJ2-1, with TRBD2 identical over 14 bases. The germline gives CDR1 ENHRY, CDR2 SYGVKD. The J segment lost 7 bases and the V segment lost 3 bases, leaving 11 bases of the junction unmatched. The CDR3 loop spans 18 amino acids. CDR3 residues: CAISESGGTSGSGNEQFF. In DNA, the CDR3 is TGTGCCATCAGTGAATCGGGAGGGACTAGCGGGAGTGGGAATGAGCAGTTCTTC.

DNA of the CDR3: TGTGCCAGCAACAGGGCTGGGGCCAACGTCCTGACTTTC. Protein product: CASNRAGANVLTF. The chain links TRBV6-5 to TRBJ2-6; maybe TRBD1 (6 bases). CDR3 length: 13 residues. CDR1 is MNHEY, CDR2 SVGAGI, per germline. Trimming took off 7 bases at V and 2 bases at J, with 6 bases between the two ends.

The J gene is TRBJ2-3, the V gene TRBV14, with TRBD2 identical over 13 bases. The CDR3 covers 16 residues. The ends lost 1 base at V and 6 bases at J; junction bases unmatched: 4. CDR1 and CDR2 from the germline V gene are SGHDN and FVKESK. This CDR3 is CASSQGTSGGADTQYF. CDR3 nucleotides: TGTGCCAGCAGCCAAGGAACTAGCGGGGGGGCGGATACGCAGTATTTT.

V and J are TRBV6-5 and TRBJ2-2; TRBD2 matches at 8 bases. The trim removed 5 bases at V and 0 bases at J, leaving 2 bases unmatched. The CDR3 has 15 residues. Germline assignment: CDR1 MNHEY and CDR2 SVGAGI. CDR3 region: CASSTTSANTGELFF. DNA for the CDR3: TGTGCCAGCAGTACGACTAGCGCGAACACCGGGGAGCTGTTTTTT.

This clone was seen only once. The CDR3 loop reads CASSFGESPQHF. The CDR3 DNA reads as TGTGCCAGCAGCTTTGGGGAATCTCCCCAGCATTTT. The chain joins TRBV7-9 to TRBJ1-5, with D hard to call. CDR3 length equals 12 residues. The V gene's germline CDR1 is SEHNR and CDR2 FQNEAQ (reference sequence). Deletions cut 3 bases from V and 10 bases from J, with 10 bases between.

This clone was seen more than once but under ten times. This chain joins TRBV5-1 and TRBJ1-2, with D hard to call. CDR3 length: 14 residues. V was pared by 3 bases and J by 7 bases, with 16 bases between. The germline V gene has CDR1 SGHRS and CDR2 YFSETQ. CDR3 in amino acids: CASSSQPSSGGYTF. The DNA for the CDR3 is TGCGCCAGCAGCTCCCAACCGTCTTCGGGTGGCTACACCTTC.

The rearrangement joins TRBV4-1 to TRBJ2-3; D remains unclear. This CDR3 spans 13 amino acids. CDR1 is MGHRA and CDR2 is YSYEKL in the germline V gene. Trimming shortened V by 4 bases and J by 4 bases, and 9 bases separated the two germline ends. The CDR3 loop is CASSLPGSDTQYF. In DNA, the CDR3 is TGCGCCAGCAGCCTCCCTGGGTCAGATACGCAGTATTTT.

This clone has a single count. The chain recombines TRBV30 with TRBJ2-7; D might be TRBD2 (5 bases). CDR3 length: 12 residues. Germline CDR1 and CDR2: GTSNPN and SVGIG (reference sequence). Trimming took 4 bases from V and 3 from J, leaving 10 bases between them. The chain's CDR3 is CAWTVDYYEQYF. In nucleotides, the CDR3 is TGTGCCTGGACCGTAGACTACTACGAGCAGTACTTC.

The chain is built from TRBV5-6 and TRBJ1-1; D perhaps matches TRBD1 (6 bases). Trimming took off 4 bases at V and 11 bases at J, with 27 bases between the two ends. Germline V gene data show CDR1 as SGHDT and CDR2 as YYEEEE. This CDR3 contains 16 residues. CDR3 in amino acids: CASSPLGAGSSFGAFF. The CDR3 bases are TGTGCCAGCAGCCCCCTGGGGGCAGGGAGCTCCTTCGGGGCTTTCTTT.

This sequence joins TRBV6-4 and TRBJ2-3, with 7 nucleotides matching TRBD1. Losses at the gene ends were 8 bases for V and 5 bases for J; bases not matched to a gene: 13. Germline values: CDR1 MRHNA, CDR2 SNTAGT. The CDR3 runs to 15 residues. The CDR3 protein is CASSLGQSPRDTQYF. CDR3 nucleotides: TGTGCCAGCTCCCTGGGACAGAGTCCCCGAGATACGCAGTATTTT.

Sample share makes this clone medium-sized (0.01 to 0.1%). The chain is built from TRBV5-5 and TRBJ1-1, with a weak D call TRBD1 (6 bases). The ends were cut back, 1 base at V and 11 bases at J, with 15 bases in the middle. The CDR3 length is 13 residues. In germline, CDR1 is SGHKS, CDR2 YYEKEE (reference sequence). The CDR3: CASSLIPGARAFF. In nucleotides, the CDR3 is TGTGCCAGCAGCTTGATTCCGGGGGCGCGGGCTTTCTTT.

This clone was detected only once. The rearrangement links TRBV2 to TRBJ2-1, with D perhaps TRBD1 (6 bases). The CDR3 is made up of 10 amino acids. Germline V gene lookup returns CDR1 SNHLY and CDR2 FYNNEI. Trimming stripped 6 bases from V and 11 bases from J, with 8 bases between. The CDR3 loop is CASRGTKQFF. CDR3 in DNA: TGTGCCAGCAGGGGGACAAAGCAGTTCTTC. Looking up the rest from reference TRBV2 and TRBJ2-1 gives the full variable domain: EPEVTQTPSHQVTQMGQEVILRCVPISNHLYFYWYRQILGQKVEFLVSFYNNEISEKSEIFDDQFSVERPDGSNFTLKIRSTKLEDSAMYFCASRGTKQFFGPGTRLTVL.

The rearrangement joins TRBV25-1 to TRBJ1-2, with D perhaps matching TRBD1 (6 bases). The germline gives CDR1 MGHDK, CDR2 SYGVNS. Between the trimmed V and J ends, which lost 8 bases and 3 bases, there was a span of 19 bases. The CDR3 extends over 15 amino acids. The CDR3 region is CASAAGTGGHYGYTF. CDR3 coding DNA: TGTGCCAGCGCAGCCGGGACCGGGGGGCACTATGGCTACACCTTC.

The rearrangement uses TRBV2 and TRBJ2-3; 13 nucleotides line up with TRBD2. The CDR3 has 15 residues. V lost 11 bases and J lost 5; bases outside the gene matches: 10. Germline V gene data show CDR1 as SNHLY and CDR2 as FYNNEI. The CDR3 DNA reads TGTGCCTGCAAAACTAGCGGGGGGGCCGGAGATACGCAGTATTTT. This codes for CACKTSGGAGDTQYF.

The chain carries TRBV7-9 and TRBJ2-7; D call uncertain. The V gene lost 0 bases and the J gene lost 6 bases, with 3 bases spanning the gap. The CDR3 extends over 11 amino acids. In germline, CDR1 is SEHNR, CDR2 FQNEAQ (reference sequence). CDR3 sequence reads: CASSLAGEQYF. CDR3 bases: TGTGCCAGCAGCTTAGCGGGCGAGCAGTACTTC. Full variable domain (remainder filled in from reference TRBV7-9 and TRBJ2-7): DTGVSQNPRHKITKRGQNVTFRCDPISEHNRLYWYRQTLGQGPEFLTYFQNEAQLEKSRLLSDRFSAERPKGSFSTLEIQRTEQGDSAMYLCASSLAGEQYFGPGTRLTVT.

This CDR3 is CASTKGTGISGNTIYF. CDR3 DNA: TGTGCCAGCACCAAAGGTACAGGGATCTCTGGAAACACCATATATTTT. The chain couples TRBV28 to TRBJ1-3; a weak D match, TRBD1 (6 bases). The germline V gene has CDR1 MDHEN and CDR2 SYDVKM. V was trimmed by 7 bases and J by 0 bases, leaving 16 bases between them. The CDR3 length is 16 residues.

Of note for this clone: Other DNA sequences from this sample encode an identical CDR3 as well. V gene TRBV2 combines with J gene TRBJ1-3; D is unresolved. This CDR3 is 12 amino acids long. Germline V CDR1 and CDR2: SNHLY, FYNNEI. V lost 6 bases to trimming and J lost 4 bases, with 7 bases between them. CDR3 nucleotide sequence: TGTGCCAGCAGCCTCAGCGGAAACACCATATATTTT. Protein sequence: CASSLSGNTIYF.

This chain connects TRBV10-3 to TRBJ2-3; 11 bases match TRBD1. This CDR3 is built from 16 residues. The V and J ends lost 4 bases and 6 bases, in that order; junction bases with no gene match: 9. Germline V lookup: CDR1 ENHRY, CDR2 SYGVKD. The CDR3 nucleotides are TGTGCCATCAGTGGATGGGGACAGGGGGAAATGGATACGCAGTATTTT. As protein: CAISGWGQGEMDTQYF.

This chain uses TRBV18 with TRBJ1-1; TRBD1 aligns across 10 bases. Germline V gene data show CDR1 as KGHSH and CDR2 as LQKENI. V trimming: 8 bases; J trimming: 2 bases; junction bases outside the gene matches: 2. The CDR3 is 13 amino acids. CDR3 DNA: TGTGCCAGCCGACAGGGGGCCAACACTGAAGCTTTCTTT. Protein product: CASRQGANTEAFF.

CDR3 DNA sequence: TGTGCCAGTGCCACTGAGGGCGGTGAAAAACTGTTTTTT. Translation: CASATEGGEKLFF. The J gene is TRBJ1-4, the V gene TRBV19; D is uncertain. The CDR3 loop spans 13 amino acids. CDR1 and CDR2 (germline): LNHDA, SQIVND (reference sequence). The V gene lost 8 bases and the J gene lost 7 bases, with 14 bases spanning the gap.

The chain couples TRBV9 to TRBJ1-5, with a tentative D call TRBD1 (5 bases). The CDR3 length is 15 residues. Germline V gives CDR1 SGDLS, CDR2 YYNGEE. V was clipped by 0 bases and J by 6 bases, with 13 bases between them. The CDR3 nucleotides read TGTGCCAGCAGCGTAGGATACGCGAGGGGTCAGCCCCAGCATTTT. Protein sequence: CASSVGYARGQPQHF. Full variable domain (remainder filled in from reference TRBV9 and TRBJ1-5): DSGVTQTPKHLITATGQRVTLRCSPRSGDLSVYWYQQSLDQGLQFLIQYYNGEERAKGNILERFSAQQFPDLHSELNLSSLELGDSALYFCASSVGYARGQPQHFGDGTRLSIL.

CDR3 sequence: CASSANDRGRITGELFF. In DNA form, the CDR3 reads TGTGCCAGCAGTGCCAATGACAGGGGGCGCATAACCGGGGAGCTGTTTTTT. This chain uses TRBV6-1 with TRBJ2-2, with 10 bases matching TRBD1. The CDR3 contains 17 residues. From germline, CDR1 is MNHNS and CDR2 SASEGT. V dropped 4 bases and J dropped 5; count of bases not matched to a gene: 10.